The 20 T cell receptor beta chains below come from one sample, sequenced in a study of T cell repertoires in cytomegalovirus infection. TCRdb used MiXCR to reprocess the reads, holding one entry per CDR3 protein. The sample has fewer than 650,000 distinct CDR3 sequences, under 45% seen once. These TCRs' antigens remain unknown. Sequences were derived from cultured PBMCs, sampled from culture after CMV antigen stimulation. The receptor source for this set is a human donor in good health (CMV status not recorded). Some clones in this sample may be carry-over from other donors' samples.

A few counts support this clonotype. This chain connects TRBV11-2 to TRBJ2-7; the D gene is possibly TRBD2 (6 bases). This CDR3 comprises 16 residues. V dropped 5 bases and J dropped 1 base, with 18 bases sitting between them. CDR1 and CDR2 (germline): SGHAT, FQNNGV. This CDR3 is CASSHVGGARSYEQYF. In DNA, the CDR3 is TGTGCCAGCAGCCACGTGGGGGGAGCAAGGTCCTACGAGCAGTACTTC. The entire variable domain, with the rest obtained from reference TRBV11-2 and TRBJ2-7, is as follows: EAGVAQSPRYKIIEKRQSVAFWCNPISGHATLYWYQQILGQGPKLLIQFQNNGVVDDSQLPKDRFSAERLKGVDSTLKIQPAKLEDSAVYLCASSHVGGARSYEQYFGPGTRLTVT.

The gene calls are TRBV12-3 or TRBV12-4 and TRBJ1-5; D may be TRBD1 (6 bases). V was trimmed by 5 bases and J by 7 bases, leaving 12 bases between them. The CDR3 contains 13 residues. CDR3 nucleotides: TGTGCCAGCAGTAAGGGGGATCGCCAGCCCCAGCATTTT. Translating gives CASSKGDRQPQHF.

This sequence joins TRBV6-2 or TRBV6-3 and TRBJ1-5; 12 bases match TRBD1. Germline V gene sequence: CDR1 MNHEY, CDR2 SVGEGT. This CDR3 comprises 17 residues. J was trimmed by 5 bases and V by 6 bases; bases with no gene match: 11. CDR3 coding DNA: TGTGCCAGCAGAGGGGACAGGGGGCCTTTTGACGATCAGCCCCAGCATTTT. It translates to CASRGDRGPFDDQPQHF.

J is TRBJ2-1 and V is TRBV7-6; 9 bases are a match to TRBD2. CDR3 length: 16 residues. V shed 5 bases, J shed 1 base, and the junction held 6 bases outside the gene matches. The germline V gene has CDR1 SGHVS and CDR2 FNYEAQ. CDR3 DNA: TGTGCCAGCAGCAGACTAGCGGAACCATCCTACAATGAGCAGTTCTTC. This translates into CASSRLAEPSYNEQFF. The whole variable domain, filled in from reference TRBV7-6 and TRBJ2-1, reads GAGVSQSPRYKVTKRGQDVALRCDPISGHVSLYWYRQALGQGPEFLTYFNYEAQQDKSGLPNDRFSAERPEGSISTLTIQRTEQRDSAMYRCASSRLAEPSYNEQFFGPGTRLTVL.

This clonotype was seen more than once but under ten times. V is TRBV15 and J is TRBJ1-1; 10 positions match TRBD1. Unmatched junction bases numbered 5, after V lost 0 bases and J lost 1 base. Germline V CDR1 and CDR2: LNHNV, YYDKDF (reference sequence). This CDR3 has 17 amino acids. CDR3 in amino acids: CATSRDFGQGENTEAFF. CDR3 bases: TGTGCCACCAGCAGAGATTTCGGACAGGGGGAGAACACTGAAGCTTTCTTT.

On this clonotype itself: An end of the junction does not agree with germline; a read error may underlie this. This chain joins TRBV11-2 and TRBJ2-5; no firm D call. Germline assignment: CDR1 SGHAT and CDR2 FQNNGV. CDR3 length equals 12 residues. This CDR3 reads CASSPGGVTRYF. The CDR3 DNA follows: TGTGCCAGCAGCCCGGGTGGGGTAACCCGGTACTTC.

This clonotype was recorded at least ten times. The rearrangement links TRBV7-8 to TRBJ2-1, with D maybe TRBD2 (6 bases). Trimming removed 1 base from V and 3 bases from J, with 22 bases in between. The CDR3 loop spans 19 amino acids. Germline V gene data show CDR1 as SGHVS and CDR2 as FQNEAQ. CDR3 region: CASSLGYFPGGANYNEQFF. CDR3 nucleotide sequence: TGTGCCAGCAGCTTAGGCTATTTCCCCGGCGGGGCCAACTACAATGAGCAGTTCTTC.

The CDR3 sequence is CASSYRLQTQFF. The CDR3 DNA follows: TGTGCCAGCAGCTATCGCCTGCAGACGCAGTTCTTC. The chain couples TRBV7-9 to TRBJ2-1; D unclear. CDR1 and CDR2 from the germline V gene are SEHNR and FQNEAQ (reference sequence). V lost 4 bases and J lost 12, with 13 bases in between. The CDR3 runs to 12 residues.

The rearrangement links TRBV27 to TRBJ2-1; 8 bases line up with TRBD1. The germline V gene encodes CDR1 MNHEY and CDR2 SMNVEV (reference sequence). This CDR3 region has 14 residues. J lost 8 bases, V lost 10 bases, and 13 bases had no gene match. CDR3: CATMGQARYDEQFF. Written as DNA, the CDR3 is TGTGCCACCATGGGACAGGCACGGTATGATGAGCAGTTCTTC.

Remarks on this clonotype: One end of the junction varies from germline; a read error may be responsible. The chain uses TRBV6-5 and TRBJ2-1; 10 bases align to TRBD2. This CDR3 contains 16 residues. CDR1 and CDR2 from the germline V gene are MNHEY and SVGAGI. CDR3 nucleotides: TGTTCCAGCAGTTACGAGTCTAGCGGGAGTGTAAATGAGCAGTTCTTC. This translates into CSSSYESSGSVNEQFF.

This rearrangement joins TRBV7-2 to TRBJ2-1, with 8 positions matching TRBD1. The germline gives CDR1 SGHTA, CDR2 FQGNSA. This CDR3 contains 13 residues. The V gene end was trimmed by 6 bases and the J gene end by 9 bases; junction bases not matched to a gene: 7. In DNA form, the CDR3 reads TGTGCCAGCAGACGGACAGGGTTGGCTGAGCAGTTCTTC. This encodes CASRRTGLAEQFF. The full variable domain, completed using reference TRBV7-2 and TRBJ2-1, is GAGVSQSPSNKVTEKGKDVELRCDPISGHTALYWYRQSLGQGLEFLIYFQGNSAPDKSGLPSDRFSAERTGGSVSTLTIQRTQQEDSAVYLCASRRTGLAEQFFGPGTRLTVL.

The chain recombines TRBV2 with TRBJ1-5, with TRBD1 matching over 7 bases. J was trimmed by 3 bases and V by 3 bases; bases with no gene match: 8. CDR1 is SNHLY and CDR2 is FYNNEI in the germline V gene. The CDR3 is 16 residues long. The DNA for the CDR3 is TGTGCCAGCAGTGATCCATGGGACAGCCACAATCAGCCCCAGCATTTT. Residues: CASSDPWDSHNQPQHF.

The genes are TRBV5-1 and TRBJ2-5; TRBD1 aligns across 9 bases. The CDR3 loop spans 14 amino acids. Looked up from germline, CDR1 is SGHRS and CDR2 is YFSETQ. V lost 4 bases and J lost 5; bases outside the gene matches: 6. The CDR3 DNA reads as TGCGCCAGCAGCCCACAGGGGGCCGGGGAGACCCAGTACTTC. It codes for CASSPQGAGETQYF.

In this sample, this clonotype turned up a few times. This chain links TRBV10-3 with TRBJ2-7, with D possibly being TRBD1 (7 bases). Germline CDR1 reads ENHRY; CDR2 reads SYGVKD. Deletions cut 2 bases from V and 4 bases from J, with 24 bases between. The length of the CDR3 is 18 residues. The CDR3 nucleotides are TGTGCCATCAGTGAGGCTCCGGGGTTGGGGCAGGGGGGTTACGAGCAGTACTTC. Amino acid sequence: CAISEAPGLGQGGYEQYF.

The gene calls are TRBV28 and TRBJ2-7; no definite D call. The germline gives CDR1 MDHEN, CDR2 SYDVKM. Trimming cost V 5 bases and J 0 bases, with 11 bases left between them. This CDR3 has 14 residues. CDR3 loop: CASSLPVGSYEQYF. CDR3 coding DNA: TGTGCCAGCAGTCTCCCGGTAGGCTCCTACGAGCAGTACTTC. The full variable domain, in which reference TRBV28 and TRBJ2-7 provide the parts outside the CDR3, is DVKVTQSSRYLVKRTGEKVFLECVQDMDHENMFWYRQDPGLGLRLIYFSYDVKMKEKGDIPEGYSVSREKKERFSLILESASTNQTSMYLCASSLPVGSYEQYFGPGTRLTVT.

The gene calls are TRBV6-2 or TRBV6-3 and TRBJ2-1; D gene unclear. The V gene lost 7 bases and the J gene lost 5 bases, with 18 bases spanning the gap. Germline V gene data show CDR1 as MNHEY and CDR2 as SVGEGT. This CDR3 has 15 residues. The CDR3 region is CASTPRRIDNNEQFF. The CDR3 DNA reads as TGTGCCAGCACCCCACGTCGGATCGATAACAATGAGCAGTTCTTC.

This clonotype has only a few counts. The rearrangement links TRBV19 to TRBJ2-1; D is unresolved. Germline V CDR1 and CDR2: LNHDA, SQIVND (reference sequence). Deletions cut 5 bases from V and 6 bases from J, with 11 bases between. The CDR3 length is 13 residues. The DNA of the CDR3 is TGTGCCAGTAGTTTCTATTCGGGCAATGAGCAGTTCTTC. This encodes CASSFYSGNEQFF.

V usage is TRBV28 and J usage is TRBJ1-1; possible D gene TRBD1, 5 bases. The CDR3 runs 14 residues. V lost 7 bases and J 7 bases, leaving 19 bases between the germline ends. Germline CDR1 and CDR2: MDHEN and SYDVKM. CDR3 coding DNA: TGTGCCAGCATTGGGACCGGGGGGAACTTTGAAGCTTTCTTT. It yields the protein CASIGTGGNFEAFF.

This clonotype was seen a handful of times. The rearrangement uses TRBV7-2 and TRBJ2-6, with 9 bases matching TRBD1. Looked up from germline, CDR1 is SGHTA and CDR2 is FQGNSA. The V and J ends lost 5 bases and 0 bases, in that order; junction bases with no gene match: 2. The CDR3 is 16 amino acids. The CDR3 coding sequence is TGTGCCAGCAGCCGGGACAGGGCCTCTGGGGCCAACGTCCTGACTTTC. Its translation: CASSRDRASGANVLTF.

This clonotype appeared a few times. The chain recombines TRBV27 with TRBJ2-5, with a tentative D call TRBD2 (6 bases). This CDR3 comprises 19 residues. CDR1 MNHEY and CDR2 SMNVEV come from the germline V gene (reference sequence). Trimming removed 0 bases from V and 1 base from J, with 21 bases in between. In nucleotides, the CDR3 is TGTGCCAGCAGTTTATCGGGGGGTCGGGGTGGCGCCCGCCAAGAGACCCAGTACTTC. Translated: CASSLSGGRGGARQETQYF.